This T cell receptor (beta chain) was captured by sequencing in a study of post-analysis software for immune sequencing data. The overall study: The disease courses spanned relapsing-remitting, secondary progressive and progressive-relapsing forms of multiple sclerosis.

Study-wide results and limits: Clustering by F measure revealed strong co-clustering among samples prepared together in one batch. Five TRBV segments appeared more often in patients than in controls, and TRBV5-6, TRBV5-1 and TRBV20-1 were among these. There was significantly lower normalized Chao1 diversity in multiple sclerosis patients than in controls.

CDR3 size: 16 residues. V trimming: 4 bases; J trimming: 2 bases; junction bases outside the gene matches: 13. The germline V gene encodes CDR1 SQVTM and CDR2 ANQGSEA. With respect to this clonotype: What it recognizes is unknown.

Prepared libraries of TCR beta cDNA carried unique molecular identifiers. One entry per CDR3 protein, called by TCRdb with MiXCR from the PCR reads. This table has roughly 650,000 distinct CDR3 sequences, approximately 59% appearing once. The V and J genes are TRBV29-1 and TRBJ1-2; TRBD1 matches 7 bases. The origin of this receptor is a girl aged 2 to 9 with multiple sclerosis. Sequencing used blood. Here the CDR3 reads CSVVPEGARGNYGYTF. The CDR3 DNA follows: TGCAGCGTTGTTCCTGAGGGGGCGCGTGGGAACTATGGCTACACCTTC.